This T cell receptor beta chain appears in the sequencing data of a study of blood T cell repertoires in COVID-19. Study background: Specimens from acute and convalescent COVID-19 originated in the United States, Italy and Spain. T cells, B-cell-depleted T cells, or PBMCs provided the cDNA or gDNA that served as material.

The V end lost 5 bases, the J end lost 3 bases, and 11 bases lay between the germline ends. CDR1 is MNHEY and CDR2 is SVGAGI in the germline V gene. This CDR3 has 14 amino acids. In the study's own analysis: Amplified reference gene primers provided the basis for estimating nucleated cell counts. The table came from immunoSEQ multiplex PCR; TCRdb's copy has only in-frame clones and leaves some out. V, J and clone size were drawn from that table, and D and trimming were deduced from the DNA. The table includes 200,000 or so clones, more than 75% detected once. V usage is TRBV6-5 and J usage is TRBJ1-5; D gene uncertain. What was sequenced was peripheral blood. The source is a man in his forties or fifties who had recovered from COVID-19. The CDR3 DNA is TGTGCCAGCAGTCAATCCGGGTCCAATCAGCCCCAGCATTTT. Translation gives CASSQSGSNQPQHF.